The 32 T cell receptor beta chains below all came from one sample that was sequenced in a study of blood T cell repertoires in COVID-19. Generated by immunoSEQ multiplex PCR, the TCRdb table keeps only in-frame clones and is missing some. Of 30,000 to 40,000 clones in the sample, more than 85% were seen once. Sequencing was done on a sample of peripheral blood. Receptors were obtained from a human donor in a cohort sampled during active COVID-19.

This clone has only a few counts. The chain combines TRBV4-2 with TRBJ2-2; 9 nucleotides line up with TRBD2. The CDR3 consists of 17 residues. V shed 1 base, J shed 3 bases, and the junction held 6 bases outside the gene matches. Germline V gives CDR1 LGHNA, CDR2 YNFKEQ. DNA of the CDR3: TGTGCCAGCAGCCAAGCCGTAGCGGGGGAGGACACCGGGGAGCTGTTTTTT. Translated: CASSQAVAGEDTGELFF.

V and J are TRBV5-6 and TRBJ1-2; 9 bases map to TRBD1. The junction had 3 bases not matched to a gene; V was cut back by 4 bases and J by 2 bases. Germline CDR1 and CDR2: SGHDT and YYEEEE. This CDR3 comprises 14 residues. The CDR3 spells CASSPGTGNYGYTF. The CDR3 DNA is TGTGCCAGCAGCCCTGGGACAGGGAACTATGGCTACACCTTC. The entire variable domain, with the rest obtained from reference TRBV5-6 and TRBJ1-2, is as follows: DAGVTQSPTHLIKTRGQQVTLRCSPKSGHDTVSWYQQALGQGPQFIFQYYEEEERQRGNFPDRFSGHQFPNYSSELNVNALLLGDSALYLCASSPGTGNYGYTFGSGTRLTVV.

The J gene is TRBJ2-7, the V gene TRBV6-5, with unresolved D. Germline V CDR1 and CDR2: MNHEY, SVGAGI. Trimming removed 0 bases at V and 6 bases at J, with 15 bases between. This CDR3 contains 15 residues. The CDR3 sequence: CASSYSLESPLEQYF. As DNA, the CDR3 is TGTGCCAGCAGTTACTCGCTGGAGTCCCCTCTCGAGCAGTACTTC.

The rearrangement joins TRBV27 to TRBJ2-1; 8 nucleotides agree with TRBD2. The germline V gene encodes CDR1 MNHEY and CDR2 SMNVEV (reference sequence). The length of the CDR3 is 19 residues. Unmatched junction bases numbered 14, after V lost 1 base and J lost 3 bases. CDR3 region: CASSLYGPTRGALYNEQFF. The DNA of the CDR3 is TGTGCCAGCAGTTTATATGGCCCGACGCGGGGGGCCCTCTACAATGAGCAGTTCTTC.

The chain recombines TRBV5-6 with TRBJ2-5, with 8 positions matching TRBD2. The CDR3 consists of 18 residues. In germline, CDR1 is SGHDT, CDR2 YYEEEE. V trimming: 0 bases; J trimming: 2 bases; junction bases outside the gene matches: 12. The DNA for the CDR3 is TGTGCCAGCAGCTTGGGACAGCTGGCGGGAGGAACACAAGAGACCCAGTACTTC. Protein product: CASSLGQLAGGTQETQYF.

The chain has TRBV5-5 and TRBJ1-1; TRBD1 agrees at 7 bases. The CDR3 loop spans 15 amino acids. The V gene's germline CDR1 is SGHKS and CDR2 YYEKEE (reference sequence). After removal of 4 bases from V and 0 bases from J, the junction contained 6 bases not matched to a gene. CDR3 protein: CASSPLTGMNTEAFF. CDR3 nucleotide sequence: TGTGCCAGCAGCCCCTTGACAGGGATGAACACTGAAGCTTTCTTT.

The CDR3 region has the DNA TGTGCCAGCAGCTCTAAGCGGGGGGGCGTGGCCGGGGAGCTGTTTTTT. Its protein is CASSSKRGGVAGELFF. The chain is built from TRBV11-3 and TRBJ2-2; 10 bases line up with TRBD2. Germline V gene lookup returns CDR1 SGHNT and CDR2 YENEEA. The V segment lost 4 bases and the J segment 6 bases; nucleotides outside the gene matches: 8. This CDR3 contains 16 residues.

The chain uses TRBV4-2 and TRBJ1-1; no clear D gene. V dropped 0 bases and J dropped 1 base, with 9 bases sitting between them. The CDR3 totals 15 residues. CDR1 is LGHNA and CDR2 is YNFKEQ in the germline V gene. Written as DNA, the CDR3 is TGTGCCAGCAGCCAAGAGTCGCGGCCGAACACTGAAGCTTTCTTT. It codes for CASSQESRPNTEAFF.

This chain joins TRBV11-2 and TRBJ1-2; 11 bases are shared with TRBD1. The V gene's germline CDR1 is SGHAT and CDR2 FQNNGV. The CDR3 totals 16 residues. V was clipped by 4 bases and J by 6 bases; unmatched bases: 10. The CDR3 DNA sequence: TGTGCCAGCAGCTCTATATCCGGGACAGGGGGTGATGGCTACACCTTC. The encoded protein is CASSSISGTGGDGYTF.

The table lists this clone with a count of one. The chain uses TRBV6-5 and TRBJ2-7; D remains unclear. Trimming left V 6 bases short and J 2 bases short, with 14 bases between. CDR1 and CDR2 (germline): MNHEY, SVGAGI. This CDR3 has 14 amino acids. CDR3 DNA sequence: TGTGCCAGCAGCCCGTTCGAGGAAACCTACGAGCAGTACTTC. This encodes CASSPFEETYEQYF.

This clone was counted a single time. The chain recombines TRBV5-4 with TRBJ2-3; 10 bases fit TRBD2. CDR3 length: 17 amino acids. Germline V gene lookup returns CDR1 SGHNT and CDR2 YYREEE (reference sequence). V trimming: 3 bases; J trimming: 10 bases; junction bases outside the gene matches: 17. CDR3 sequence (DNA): TGTGCCAGCAGCTCGGGGGGAGCGGGGGGGCTCCTCCATCCGCAGTATTTT. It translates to CASSSGGAGGLLHPQYF.

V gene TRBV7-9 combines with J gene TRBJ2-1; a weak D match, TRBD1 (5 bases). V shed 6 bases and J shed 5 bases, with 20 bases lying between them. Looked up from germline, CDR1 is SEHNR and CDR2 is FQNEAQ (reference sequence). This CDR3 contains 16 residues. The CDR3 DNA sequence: TGTGCCAGCAGACTCCAGACAGTGCTGGGTGACAATGAGCAGTTCTTC. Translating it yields CASRLQTVLGDNEQFF.

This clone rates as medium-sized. The CDR3 DNA reads TGTGCCACCAGCCTTAAGCCGGGACAGGGTCCAGATACGCAGTATTTT. Translated: CATSLKPGQGPDTQYF. The chain joins TRBV15 to TRBJ2-3; the match to TRBD1 covers 9 bases. V gave up 5 bases and J gave up 4 bases; unmatched junction bases: 10. The germline gives CDR1 LNHNV, CDR2 YYDKDF (reference sequence). This CDR3 is built from 16 residues.

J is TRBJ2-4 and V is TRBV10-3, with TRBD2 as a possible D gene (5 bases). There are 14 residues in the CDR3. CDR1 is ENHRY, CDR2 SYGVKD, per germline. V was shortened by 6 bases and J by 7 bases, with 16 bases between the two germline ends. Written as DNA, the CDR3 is TGTGCCATCAGCCGGGAAAATCAGGCGAACATTCAGTACTTC. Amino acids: CAISRENQANIQYF.

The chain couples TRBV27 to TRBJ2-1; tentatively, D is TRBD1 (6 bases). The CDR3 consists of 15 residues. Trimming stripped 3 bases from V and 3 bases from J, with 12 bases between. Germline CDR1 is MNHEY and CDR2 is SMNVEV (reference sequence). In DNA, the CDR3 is TGTGCCAGCAGTTTCGAGACAGGTGACTACAATGAGCAGTTCTTC. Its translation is CASSFETGDYNEQFF.

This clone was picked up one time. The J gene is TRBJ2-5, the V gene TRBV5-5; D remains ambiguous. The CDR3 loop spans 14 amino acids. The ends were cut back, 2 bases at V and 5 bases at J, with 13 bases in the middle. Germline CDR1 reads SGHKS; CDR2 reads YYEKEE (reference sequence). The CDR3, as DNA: TGTGCCAGCAGCTTTTTGAGCTCCTGGGAGACCCAGTACTTC. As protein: CASSFLSSWETQYF.

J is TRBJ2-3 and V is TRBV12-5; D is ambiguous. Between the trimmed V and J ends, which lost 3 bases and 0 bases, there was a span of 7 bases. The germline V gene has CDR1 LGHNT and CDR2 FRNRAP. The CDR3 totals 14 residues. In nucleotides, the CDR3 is TGTGCTAGTGGTTTACAAATAAGCACAGATACGCAGTATTTT. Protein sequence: CASGLQISTDTQYF.

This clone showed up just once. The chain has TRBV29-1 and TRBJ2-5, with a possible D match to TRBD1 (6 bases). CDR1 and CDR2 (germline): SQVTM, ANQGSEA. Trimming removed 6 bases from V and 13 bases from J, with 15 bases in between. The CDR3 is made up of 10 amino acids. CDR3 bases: TGCAGCGTAGCCGAGGGGGTAGTGTACTTC. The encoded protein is CSVAEGVVYF.

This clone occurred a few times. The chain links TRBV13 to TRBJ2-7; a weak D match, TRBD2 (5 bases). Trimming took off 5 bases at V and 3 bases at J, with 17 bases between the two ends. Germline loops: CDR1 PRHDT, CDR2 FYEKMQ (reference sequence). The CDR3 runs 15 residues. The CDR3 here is CASSKGREVYYEQYF. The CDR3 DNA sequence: TGTGCCAGCAGCAAAGGGAGAGAAGTTTACTACGAGCAGTACTTC.

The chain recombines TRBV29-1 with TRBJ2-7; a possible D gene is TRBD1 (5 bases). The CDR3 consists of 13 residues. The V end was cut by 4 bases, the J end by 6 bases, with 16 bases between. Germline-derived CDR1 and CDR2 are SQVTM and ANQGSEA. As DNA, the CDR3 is TGCAGCGTTGGACTTGCCAGGGCTCCCGAGCAGTACTTC. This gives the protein CSVGLARAPEQYF.

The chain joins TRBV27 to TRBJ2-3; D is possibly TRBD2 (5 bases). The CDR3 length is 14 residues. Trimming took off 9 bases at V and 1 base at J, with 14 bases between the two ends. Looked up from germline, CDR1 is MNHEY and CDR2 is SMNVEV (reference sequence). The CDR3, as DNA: TGTGCCAGTTCCTTTACCGGGGGCACAGATACGCAGTATTTT. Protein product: CASSFTGGTDTQYF.

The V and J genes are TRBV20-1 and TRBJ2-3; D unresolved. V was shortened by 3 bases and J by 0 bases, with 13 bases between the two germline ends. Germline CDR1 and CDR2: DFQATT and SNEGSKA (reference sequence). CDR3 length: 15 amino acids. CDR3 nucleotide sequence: TGCAGTGCTAGTGATACCATTACTAGCACAGATACGCAGTATTTT. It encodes CSASDTITSTDTQYF.

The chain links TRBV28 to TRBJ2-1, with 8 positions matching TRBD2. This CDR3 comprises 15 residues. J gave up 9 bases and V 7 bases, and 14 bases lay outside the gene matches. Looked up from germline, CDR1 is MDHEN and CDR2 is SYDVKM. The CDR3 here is CASTSLGRGESEQFF. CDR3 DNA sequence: TGTGCCAGCACGTCGTTAGGGCGGGGGGAAAGTGAGCAGTTCTTC.

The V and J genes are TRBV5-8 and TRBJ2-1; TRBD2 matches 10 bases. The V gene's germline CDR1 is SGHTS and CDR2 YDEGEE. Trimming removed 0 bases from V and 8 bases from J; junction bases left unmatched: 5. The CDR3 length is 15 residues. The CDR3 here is CASSLEAGGRDEQFF. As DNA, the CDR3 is TGTGCCAGCAGCTTGGAAGCGGGGGGGCGGGATGAGCAGTTCTTC. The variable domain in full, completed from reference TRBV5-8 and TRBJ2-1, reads EAGVTQSPTHLIKTRGQQATLRCSPISGHTSVYWYQQALGLGLQFLLWYDEGEERNRGNFPPRFSGRQFPNYSSELNVNALELEDSALYLCASSLEAGGRDEQFFGPGTRLTVL.

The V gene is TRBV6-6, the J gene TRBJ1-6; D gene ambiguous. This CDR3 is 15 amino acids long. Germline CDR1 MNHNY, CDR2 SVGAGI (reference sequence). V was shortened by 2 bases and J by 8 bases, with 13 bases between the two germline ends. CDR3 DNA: TGTGCCAGCAGTTACCGAGGCGGAATGGATTCACCCCTCCACTTT. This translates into CASSYRGGMDSPLHF.

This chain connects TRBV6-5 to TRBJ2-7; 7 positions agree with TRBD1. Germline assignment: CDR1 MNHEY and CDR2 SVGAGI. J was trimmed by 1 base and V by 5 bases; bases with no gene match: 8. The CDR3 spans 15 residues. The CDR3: CASSLSDRRSYEQYF. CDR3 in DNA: TGTGCCAGCAGTCTCTCGGACAGGCGATCCTACGAGCAGTACTTC.

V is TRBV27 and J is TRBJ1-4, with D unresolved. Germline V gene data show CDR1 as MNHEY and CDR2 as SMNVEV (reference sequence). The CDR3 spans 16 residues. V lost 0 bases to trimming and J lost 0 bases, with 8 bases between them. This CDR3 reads CASSLSVTSTNEKLFF. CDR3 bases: TGTGCCAGCAGTTTATCGGTGACTTCAACTAATGAAAAACTGTTTTTT. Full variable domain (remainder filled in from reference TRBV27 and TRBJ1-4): EAQVTQNPRYLITVTGKKLTVTCSQNMNHEYMSWYRQDPGLGLRQIYYSMNVEVTDKGDVPEGYKVSRKEKRNFPLILESPSPNQTSLYFCASSLSVTSTNEKLFFGSGTQLSVL.

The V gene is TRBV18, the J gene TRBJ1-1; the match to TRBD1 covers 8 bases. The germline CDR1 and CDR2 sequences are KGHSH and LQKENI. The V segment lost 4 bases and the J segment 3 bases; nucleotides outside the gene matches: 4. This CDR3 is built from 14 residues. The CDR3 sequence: CASSRQGIDTEAFF. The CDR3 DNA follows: TGTGCCAGCTCACGACAGGGGATAGACACTGAAGCTTTCTTT.

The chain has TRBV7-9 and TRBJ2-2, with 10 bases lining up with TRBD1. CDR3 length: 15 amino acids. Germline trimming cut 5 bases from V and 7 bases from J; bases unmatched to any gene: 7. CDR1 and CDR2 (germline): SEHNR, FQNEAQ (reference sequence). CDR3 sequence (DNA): TGTGCCAGCAGCCCGGGACAGGGGTCCAACGGGGAGCTGTTTTTT. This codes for CASSPGQGSNGELFF.

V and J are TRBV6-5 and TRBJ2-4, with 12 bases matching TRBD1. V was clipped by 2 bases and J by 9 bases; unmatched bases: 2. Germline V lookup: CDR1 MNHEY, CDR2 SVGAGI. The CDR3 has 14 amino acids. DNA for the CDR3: TGTGCCAGCAGTTACGGGACAGGGGGCATCATTCAGTACTTC. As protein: CASSYGTGGIIQYF.

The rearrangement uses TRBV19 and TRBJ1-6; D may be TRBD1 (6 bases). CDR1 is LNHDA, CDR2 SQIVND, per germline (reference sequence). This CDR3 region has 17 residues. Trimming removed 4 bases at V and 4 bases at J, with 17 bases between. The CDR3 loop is CASSTLGQNLYNSPLHF. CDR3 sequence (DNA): TGTGCCAGTAGTACGCTCGGACAGAACTTATATAATTCACCCCTCCACTTT.

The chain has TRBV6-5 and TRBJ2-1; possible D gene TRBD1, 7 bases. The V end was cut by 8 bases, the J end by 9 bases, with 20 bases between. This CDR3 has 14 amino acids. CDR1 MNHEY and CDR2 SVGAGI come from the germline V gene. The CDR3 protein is CASLDREEFGEQFF. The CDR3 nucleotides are TGTGCCAGCTTAGACAGGGAGGAATTCGGTGAGCAGTTCTTC.